What follows are 24 T cell receptor beta chains derived from one specimen sequenced in a study of blood T cell repertoires in COVID-19 (dated by TCRdb to 2018 to 2020). The library relied on the immunoSEQ multiplex PCR assay. TCRdb's version of the immuneACCESS table is confined to in-frame rearrangements and falls short of the full clone set. An unresolved V gene accounts for under half of the shortfall where checked; the remainder is of unknown origin. The sample includes approximately 120,000 clones, with 70% to 90% observed a single time. The ten largest clones add up to around a sixth of the sample. The sample was peripheral blood. The receptors originated from a woman aged 60-70 years with acute or convalescent COVID-19.

The J gene is TRBJ2-7, the V gene TRBV19; TRBD1 matches 8 bases. There are 15 residues in the CDR3. The V and J ends lost 6 bases and 6 bases, in that order; junction bases with no gene match: 13. Per germline, CDR1 LNHDA and CDR2 SQIVND (reference sequence). CDR3 in DNA: TGTGCCAGTAGGGCTCGTTTGGGACAGGCCGCCGAGCAGTACTTC. Encoded protein: CASRARLGQAAEQYF.

This rearrangement joins TRBV28 to TRBJ2-7, with 7 bases lining up with TRBD1. After removal of 4 bases from V and 3 bases from J, the junction contained 3 bases not matched to a gene. The CDR3 runs to 13 residues. Germline V lookup: CDR1 MDHEN, CDR2 SYDVKM. The CDR3 DNA is TGTGCCAGCAGTTCGGGACAGTTCTACGAGCAGTACTTC. Protein: CASSSGQFYEQYF.

V is TRBV3-1 (or the pseudogene TRBV3-2) and J is TRBJ2-7, with 10 bases matching TRBD2. The V segment lost 6 bases and the J segment 3 bases; nucleotides outside the gene matches: 20. Germline CDR1 LGHDT, CDR2 YNNKEL (reference sequence). This CDR3 has 19 residues. The chain's CDR3 is CASRGGRNVSGRAGYEQYF. The CDR3 DNA sequence: TGTGCCAGCAGGGGCGGGAGGAACGTAAGCGGGAGGGCCGGCTACGAGCAGTACTTC.

The V gene is TRBV29-1, the J gene TRBJ1-1; weak D call: TRBD1 (5 bases). Germline V CDR1 and CDR2: SQVTM, ANQGSEA. V was trimmed by 7 bases and J by 4 bases, leaving 13 bases between them. The CDR3 totals 12 residues. The CDR3 spells CSASGLGTEAFF. The CDR3 nucleotides read TGCAGCGCCTCAGGGTTGGGCACTGAAGCTTTCTTT.

The J gene is TRBJ2-7, the V gene TRBV3-1 (or the pseudogene TRBV3-2); weak D call: TRBD2 (7 bases). Per germline, CDR1 LGHDT and CDR2 YNNKEL (reference sequence). The V end was cut by 8 bases, the J end by 2 bases, with 13 bases between. The CDR3 is made up of 13 amino acids. The CDR3 nucleotides read TGTGCCAGCGAAGGGGGGGAGACCTACGAGCAGTACTTC. Amino acids: CASEGGETYEQYF.

The rearrangement links TRBV6-5 to TRBJ2-7, with 9 nucleotides matching TRBD2. The CDR3 runs 13 residues. Losses at the gene ends were 5 bases for V and 4 bases for J; bases not matched to a gene: 3. Germline lookup yields CDR1 MNHEY and CDR2 SVGAGI. The DNA for the CDR3 is TGTGCCAGCAGTATAGCGGGGGAATACGAGCAGTACTTC. The encoded protein is CASSIAGEYEQYF.

The chain employs TRBV10-1 and TRBJ2-5; 7 nucleotides align to TRBD2. V trimming: 3 bases; J trimming: 2 bases; junction bases outside the gene matches: 9. The germline V gene has CDR1 WNHNN and CDR2 SYGVQD (reference sequence). The CDR3 length is 16 residues. Here the CDR3 reads CASSELRPSGQETQYF. In DNA form, the CDR3 reads TGCGCCAGCAGTGAACTACGCCCTAGCGGACAAGAGACCCAGTACTTC.

J is TRBJ1-5 and V is TRBV28; 11 nucleotides line up with TRBD1. The trim removed 6 bases at V and 6 bases at J, leaving 13 bases unmatched. The germline V gene has CDR1 MDHEN and CDR2 SYDVKM. The CDR3 is 17 amino acids. CDR3 nucleotide sequence: TGTGCCAGCAGGCAAGGGGTCCGGGACAGGGGGGGTCAGCCCCAGCATTTT. It specifies CASRQGVRDRGGQPQHF.

The chain combines TRBV18 with TRBJ2-1; 9 bases are a match to TRBD1. The V gene end was trimmed by 5 bases and the J gene end by 7 bases; junction bases not matched to a gene: 3. CDR3 length: 13 residues. From germline, CDR1 is KGHSH and CDR2 LQKENI. The DNA for the CDR3 is TGTGCCAGCTCAGGGACAGGGTGGAATGAGCAGTTCTTC. It yields the protein CASSGTGWNEQFF.

The rearrangement links TRBV19 to TRBJ1-5; D is ambiguous. The CDR3 is 16 amino acids. CDR1 and CDR2 from the germline V gene are LNHDA and SQIVND (reference sequence). The ends were cut back, 0 bases at V and 6 bases at J, with 15 bases in the middle. The CDR3 DNA follows: TGTGCCAGTAGTATAGATTATGTTCGCTGGAGTCAGCCCCAGCATTTT. Amino acid sequence: CASSIDYVRWSQPQHF.

This chain uses TRBV10-3 with TRBJ2-5; 7 bases align to TRBD2. The length of the CDR3 is 15 residues. V shed 0 bases and J 2 bases; nucleotides not matched to a gene: 3. The germline V gene encodes CDR1 ENHRY and CDR2 SYGVKD. The CDR3 nucleotides read TGTGCCATCAGTGAGTCGGGAGGGCGTCAAGAGACCCAGTACTTC. Protein: CAISESGGRQETQYF.

This chain links TRBV9 with TRBJ1-2; 7 positions match TRBD1. V gave up 0 bases and J gave up 8 bases; unmatched junction bases: 7. The length of the CDR3 is 14 residues. CDR1 and CDR2 (germline): SGDLS, YYNGEE. CDR3 bases: TGTGCCAGCAGCGTAGAGAGGACAGGCGGCGGCTACACCTTC. Translated, it gives CASSVERTGGGYTF.

This chain joins TRBV2 and TRBJ2-1, with D possibly matching TRBD2 (6 bases). Germline V gene lookup returns CDR1 SNHLY and CDR2 FYNNEI. V was cut by 7 bases and J by 1 base, with 17 bases left in between. The CDR3 runs to 16 residues. The DNA of the CDR3 is TGTGCCAGCAAACCCGTGGGCGGGACTTCCTACAATGAGCAGTTCTTC. Translation gives CASKPVGGTSYNEQFF. The full variable domain, completed using reference TRBV2 and TRBJ2-1, is EPEVTQTPSHQVTQMGQEVILRCVPISNHLYFYWYRQILGQKVEFLVSFYNNEISEKSEIFDDQFSVERPDGSNFTLKIRSTKLEDSAMYFCASKPVGGTSYNEQFFGPGTRLTVL.

The V and J genes are TRBV7-3 and TRBJ2-1; 8 bases match TRBD2. The trim removed 5 bases at V and 7 bases at J, leaving 7 bases unmatched. This CDR3 region has 14 residues. Germline V gives CDR1 SGHTA, CDR2 FQGTGA. Written as DNA, the CDR3 is TGTGCCAGCAGCCCCCCGGGACTAGGGAATGAGCAGTTCTTC. Translating it yields CASSPPGLGNEQFF.

This chain uses TRBV2 with TRBJ2-6; TRBD1 is a possible D gene (6 bases). Germline V gene lookup returns CDR1 SNHLY and CDR2 FYNNEI. The CDR3 loop spans 16 amino acids. V shed 0 bases and J shed 3 bases, with 9 bases lying between them. The chain's CDR3 is CASSEARGIGANVLTF. CDR3 coding DNA: TGTGCCAGCAGTGAAGCGAGGGGGATTGGGGCCAACGTCCTGACTTTC.

The chain is built from TRBV7-9 and TRBJ1-1; no definite D call. The germline V gene has CDR1 SEHNR and CDR2 FQNEAQ (reference sequence). V gave up 5 bases and J gave up 4 bases, with 14 bases separating them. CDR3 size: 14 residues. CDR3 DNA sequence: TGTGCCAGCAGCCCCGAGGGTGGGTTCACTGAAGCTTTCTTT. This codes for CASSPEGGFTEAFF.

The chain is built from TRBV18 and TRBJ2-1; TRBD2 is a possible D gene (6 bases). The CDR3 has 15 amino acids. Germline V gene lookup returns CDR1 KGHSH and CDR2 LQKENI. V gave up 3 bases and J gave up 7 bases, with 16 bases separating them. For the CDR3, the DNA is TGTGCCAGCTCACCTAGGGTAGCGGACTCTAATGAGCAGTTCTTC. Translation: CASSPRVADSNEQFF.

The rearrangement uses TRBV10-2 and TRBJ1-2; maybe TRBD1 (6 bases). Germline values: CDR1 WSHSY, CDR2 SAAADI. CDR3 size: 17 residues. The V end was cut by 4 bases, the J end by 2 bases, with 20 bases between. The CDR3 spells CASSGSGGALSNYGYTF. The DNA for the CDR3 is TGCGCCAGCAGTGGCTCGGGGGGGGCTCTATCAAACTATGGCTACACCTTC.

This clone is a singleton in its sample. The chain carries TRBV7-2 and TRBJ2-1, with D unresolved. This CDR3 is 12 amino acids long. Per the germline V gene, CDR1 is SGHTA and CDR2 is FQGNSA. Trimming removed 1 base at V and 8 bases at J, with 6 bases between. This CDR3 is CASSLVGHEQFF. The CDR3 nucleotides are TGTGCCAGCAGCTTAGTGGGCCATGAGCAGTTCTTC.

V gene TRBV7-2 combines with J gene TRBJ2-7; 14 nucleotides match TRBD2. This CDR3 comprises 17 residues. CDR1 SGHTA and CDR2 FQGNSA come from the germline V gene. The J segment lost 4 bases and the V segment lost 1 base, leaving 6 bases of the junction unmatched. The CDR3 region is CASSLGGLAGAKYEQYF. In DNA, the CDR3 is TGTGCCAGCAGCTTAGGGGGACTAGCGGGAGCTAAATACGAGCAGTACTTC.

The chain joins TRBV28 to TRBJ1-5; maybe TRBD1 (6 bases). The CDR3 covers 16 residues. From germline, CDR1 is MDHEN and CDR2 SYDVKM. Trimming removed 1 base at V and 3 bases at J, with 13 bases between. CDR3 nucleotide sequence: TGTGCCAGCAGTTTATCAGCAGGGGCTCCCAATCAGCCCCAGCATTTT. Amino acids: CASSLSAGAPNQPQHF.

This chain joins TRBV4-3 and TRBJ1-3, with 10 positions matching TRBD1. Germline lookup yields CDR1 LGHNA and CDR2 YSLEER. CDR3 length: 15 amino acids. Trimming at V came to 5 bases and at J to 3 bases, leaving 4 bases not matched to a gene. This chain's CDR3 is CASSAGTGDGNTIYF. The CDR3 nucleotides are TGCGCCAGCAGCGCCGGGACAGGGGATGGAAACACCATATATTTT.

The gene calls are TRBV18 and TRBJ1-6; 8 nucleotides line up with TRBD1. The V gene's germline CDR1 is KGHSH and CDR2 LQKENI. CDR3 length: 15 amino acids. With 2 bases clipped from V and 8 bases from J, the junction kept 5 bases outside the gene matches. The CDR3 bases are TGTGCCAGCTCACCAATTGGGACAGGCGATTCACCCCTCCACTTT. This translates into CASSPIGTGDSPLHF.

This clone was counted once. The CDR3 DNA sequence: TGTGCCAGCAGTTTCGGACAGGGGGATCAGCCCCAGCATTTT. Residues: CASSFGQGDQPQHF. The gene calls are TRBV5-6 and TRBJ1-5; 10 nucleotides agree with TRBD1. Germline CDR1 reads SGHDT; CDR2 reads YYEEEE. V was clipped by 5 bases and J by 5 bases; unmatched bases: 4. The CDR3 totals 14 residues. The full variable domain, in which reference TRBV5-6 and TRBJ1-5 provide the parts outside the CDR3, is DAGVTQSPTHLIKTRGQQVTLRCSPKSGHDTVSWYQQALGQGPQFIFQYYEEEERQRGNFPDRFSGHQFPNYSSELNVNALLLGDSALYLCASSFGQGDQPQHFGDGTRLSIL.